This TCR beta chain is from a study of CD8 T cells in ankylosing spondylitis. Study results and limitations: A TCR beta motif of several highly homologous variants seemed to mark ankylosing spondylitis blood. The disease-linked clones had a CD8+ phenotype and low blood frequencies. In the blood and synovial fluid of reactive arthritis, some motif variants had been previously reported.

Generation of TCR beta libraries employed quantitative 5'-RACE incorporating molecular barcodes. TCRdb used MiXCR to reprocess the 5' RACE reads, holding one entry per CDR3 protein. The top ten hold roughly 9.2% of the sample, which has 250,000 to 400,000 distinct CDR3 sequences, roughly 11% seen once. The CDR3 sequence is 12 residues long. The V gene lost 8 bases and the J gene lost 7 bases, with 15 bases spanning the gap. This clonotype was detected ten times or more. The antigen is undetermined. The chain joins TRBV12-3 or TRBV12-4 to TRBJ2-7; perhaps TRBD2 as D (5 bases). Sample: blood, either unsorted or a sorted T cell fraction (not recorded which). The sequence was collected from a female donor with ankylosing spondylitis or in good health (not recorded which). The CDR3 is CASGGKIREQYF. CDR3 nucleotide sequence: TGTGCCAGCGGAGGTAAAATCCGTGAGCAGTACTTC.